This TCR beta chain was retrieved from a study of blood T cells in healthy people across ages. Next came a second PCR, run for about 6 to 11 cycles, which used a sample-barcoded 5' primer along with a J-beta primer mix. All cDNA molecules were each tagged by a template-switch adaptor with 12 random nucleotides. TCRdb re-called the 5' RACE reads with MiXCR, one entry per CDR3 protein. The sample includes 800,000 to 950,000 distinct CDR3 sequences, about 29% of them seen just once. This clonotype was recorded a few times. These sequences were also reported in another study, on T cells of mothers and their children. That paper states: Mothers gave over 8.5 million TCR beta CDR3 reads each, and children roughly 3.3 million each. Overlap measured in related mother-child pairs was slightly, non-significantly higher than in unrelated pairs.

Sequenced material: blood. This sequence originates from a woman aged 40 to 55 in good health.

The CDR3 DNA is TGTGCCAGCAGCACCCAACCCTACGAGCAGTACTTC. Residues: CASSTQPYEQYF. J is TRBJ2-7 and V is TRBV9; D is uncertain. The germline CDR1 and CDR2 sequences are SGDLS and YYNGEE. V dropped 4 bases and J dropped 2 bases, with 7 bases sitting between them. CDR3 length equals 12 residues.